A single sample is the source of the 17 T cell receptor beta chains below, sequenced in a study of memory CD4+ T cells and cytomegalovirus serostatus. Profiling relied on immunoSEQ multiplex PCR, and the TCRdb table lists in-frame clones only, not all of them. Here the sample spans tens of thousands of clones, 82% being singletons. The sort gate was single viable CD3+CD4+CD8-CD45RO+ cells for memory CD4+ T cells. The specimen sequenced was memory CD4+ T cells from blood. The receptors stem from an adult in good health and CMV-seronegative.

The J gene is TRBJ2-1, the V gene TRBV5-1; 9 bases are shared with TRBD2. This CDR3 spans 15 amino acids. Germline CDR1 is SGHRS and CDR2 is YFSETQ. V gave up 0 bases and J gave up 13 bases; unmatched junction bases: 11. The CDR3 loop is CASSLGGVAGAQQFF. As DNA, the CDR3 is TGCGCCAGCAGCTTGGGGGGCGTAGCGGGGGCCCAACAGTTCTTC.

The chain has TRBV5-8 and TRBJ1-6, with TRBD1 matching over 7 bases. The germline CDR1 and CDR2 sequences are SGHTS and YDEGEE. This CDR3 contains 16 residues. V was pared by 3 bases and J by 8 bases, with 11 bases of the junction left unmatched. The CDR3 loop is CASSWKRQGPHSPLHF. In nucleotides, the CDR3 is TGTGCCAGCAGCTGGAAAAGACAGGGCCCCCATTCACCCCTCCACTTT.

The rearrangement links TRBV7-2 to TRBJ1-2, with 9 bases lining up with TRBD1. With 5 bases clipped from V and 5 bases from J, the junction kept 6 bases outside the gene matches. Germline CDR1 is SGHTA and CDR2 is FQGNSA. There are 14 residues in the CDR3. The CDR3 sequence: CASSPRGTGYGYTF. As DNA, the CDR3 is TGTGCCAGCAGCCCTCGCGGGACAGGGTATGGCTACACCTTC.

This clone was found a few times. The V and J genes are TRBV5-1 and TRBJ1-3; TRBD1 is a possible D gene (5 bases). The CDR3 has 16 amino acids. Per germline, CDR1 SGHRS and CDR2 YFSETQ. Trimming cost V 6 bases and J 1 base, with 17 bases left between them. The CDR3 spells CASNEGPNLSGNTIYF. CDR3 nucleotides: TGCGCCAGCAATGAGGGACCGAATTTATCTGGAAACACCATATATTTT.

The V gene is TRBV5-1, the J gene TRBJ1-1, with D maybe TRBD1 (5 bases). V was cut by 7 bases and J by 10 bases, with 20 bases left in between. The CDR3 loop spans 13 amino acids. Germline CDR1 is SGHRS and CDR2 is YFSETQ. In DNA form, the CDR3 reads TGCGCCAGCCTAACGGGACCCCGTTTTGTAGCTTTCTTT. This gives the protein CASLTGPRFVAFF.

The V and J genes are TRBV10-3 and TRBJ2-3; 7 bases match TRBD2. V gave up 4 bases and J gave up 0 bases; unmatched junction bases: 4. CDR1 and CDR2 (germline): ENHRY, SYGVKD. The CDR3 runs 15 residues. Here the CDR3 reads CAISGGEGSTDTQYF. CDR3 nucleotides: TGTGCCATCAGTGGGGGGGAGGGTAGCACAGATACGCAGTATTTT.

The chain has TRBV19 and TRBJ2-3; 11 bases agree with TRBD1. This CDR3 spans 16 amino acids. V lost 5 bases to trimming and J lost 5 bases; unmatched junction nucleotides: 9. Germline CDR1 is LNHDA and CDR2 is SQIVND (reference sequence). The CDR3 coding sequence is TGTGCCAGTAGTCCTCGGGACAGGGGGATTGAAGATACGCAGTATTTT. The encoded protein is CASSPRDRGIEDTQYF.

To note about this clone: This CDR3 is missing its conserved last phenylalanine or tryptophan, likely due to a read error. The DNA is left out, because the CDR3 cannot be placed on it with certainty; the CDR3 is given as TCRdb lists it. J is TRBJ2-7 and V is TRBV6-1; no DNA check was done on the table's D call, TRBD1. CDR1 MNHNS and CDR2 SASEGT come from the germline V gene. The CDR3 extends over 12 residues, inclusive of both ends. CDR3 protein: CASSEARGQGII.

This clone was observed a few times. The chain employs TRBV5-3 and TRBJ1-6, with D possibly being TRBD1 (6 bases). TRBV5-3 is flagged as an ORF with uncertain function. The CDR3 totals 17 residues. Trimming stripped 1 base from V and 0 bases from J, with 11 bases between. CDR3 DNA sequence: TGTGCCAGAAGCTTGAGGACAGCGGACTCCTATAATTCACCCCTCCACTTT. Amino acid sequence: CARSLRTADSYNSPLHF.

V and J are TRBV5-1 and TRBJ2-3; D might be TRBD1 (6 bases). This CDR3 is built from 14 residues. Trimming removed 3 bases at V and 4 bases at J, with 12 bases between. Per germline, CDR1 SGHRS and CDR2 YFSETQ. CDR3 coding DNA: TGCGCCAGCAGCTCCCGGCCAGGGGCAGATACGCAGTATTTT. The encoded protein is CASSSRPGADTQYF.

The chain uses TRBV18 and TRBJ1-5; 8 bases are shared with TRBD1. CDR3 length equals 17 residues. Per germline, CDR1 KGHSH and CDR2 LQKENI. Trimming cost V 5 bases and J 4 bases; bases outside gene matches: 13. In nucleotides, the CDR3 is TGTGCCAGCTCATCGGCAACTTCGACAGGGGTGAATCAGCCCCAGCATTTT. It yields the protein CASSSATSTGVNQPQHF. Variable domain in full (rest from reference TRBV18 and TRBJ1-5): NAGVMQNPRHLVRRRGQEARLRCSPMKGHSHVYWYRQLPEEGLKFMVYLQKENIIDESGMPKERFSAEFPKEGPSILRIQQVVRGDSAAYFCASSSATSTGVNQPQHFGDGTRLSIL.

V gene TRBV7-2 combines with J gene TRBJ2-7, with D possibly matching TRBD2 (5 bases). The CDR3 has 15 residues. Trimming pared 1 base from V and 2 bases from J, leaving 12 bases between. Per germline, CDR1 SGHTA and CDR2 FQGNSA. CDR3 coding DNA: TGTGCCAGCAGCTTAGGGGCTAGCCGAACCTACGAGCAGTACTTC. Translating it yields CASSLGASRTYEQYF. The full variable domain, rest sourced from reference TRBV7-2 and TRBJ2-7, is GAGVSQSPSNKVTEKGKDVELRCDPISGHTALYWYRQSLGQGLEFLIYFQGNSAPDKSGLPSDRFSAERTGGSVSTLTIQRTQQEDSAVYLCASSLGASRTYEQYFGPGTRLTVT.

As DNA, the CDR3 is TGTGCCAGCGCCAAACGGACAGGGGGAGGCTACACCTTC. As protein: CASAKRTGGGYTF. This sequence joins TRBV7-2 and TRBJ1-2; 10 bases map to TRBD1. Per the germline V gene, CDR1 is SGHTA and CDR2 is FQGNSA. After removal of 8 bases from V and 8 bases from J, the junction contained 8 bases not matched to a gene. This CDR3 region has 13 residues.

This clone was seen a few times. The rearrangement links TRBV9 to TRBJ2-6; no reliable D call. Trimming took off 0 bases at V and 9 bases at J, with 7 bases between the two ends. Looked up from germline, CDR1 is SGDLS and CDR2 is YYNGEE. The CDR3 sequence is 13 residues long. CDR3 residues: CASSVVPGNVLTF. The CDR3 DNA follows: TGTGCCAGCAGCGTAGTTCCCGGCAACGTCCTGACTTTC. The full variable domain, its missing parts supplied by reference TRBV9 and TRBJ2-6, is DSGVTQTPKHLITATGQRVTLRCSPRSGDLSVYWYQQSLDQGLQFLIQYYNGEERAKGNILERFSAQQFPDLHSELNLSSLELGDSALYFCASSVVPGNVLTFGAGSRLTVL.

This chain links TRBV6-4 with TRBJ2-2, with no clear D. CDR1 is MRHNA, CDR2 SNTAGT, per germline. V lost 3 bases and J 7 bases, leaving 9 bases between the germline ends. The CDR3 sequence is 13 residues long. CDR3 bases: TGTGCCAGCAGTGATTCAGGTCTCGGGGAGCTGTTTTTT. As protein: CASSDSGLGELFF.

This chain uses TRBV7-7 with TRBJ2-2; 10 bases line up with TRBD1. The length of the CDR3 is 16 residues. From germline, CDR1 is SSHAT and CDR2 FNYEAQ (reference sequence). V trimming: 4 bases; J trimming: 5 bases; junction bases outside the gene matches: 7. The chain's CDR3 is CASSSRQGAKTGELFF. CDR3 DNA: TGTGCCAGCAGCTCGAGACAGGGGGCTAAAACCGGGGAGCTGTTTTTT.

This sequence joins TRBV19 and TRBJ2-3, with 9 nucleotides matching TRBD2. The germline gives CDR1 LNHDA, CDR2 SQIVND (reference sequence). The V segment lost 7 bases and the J segment 8 bases; nucleotides outside the gene matches: 13. The CDR3 is made up of 15 amino acids. In DNA form, the CDR3 reads TGTGCCAGTACCCCGGTAGCGGGAGCTCGAGGTACGCAGTATTTT. The encoded protein is CASTPVAGARGTQYF.